This section outlines one T cell receptor (beta chain) sequence together with its context. The antigen is undetermined. The PCR was carried out with 60 Vbeta primers and 13 Jbeta primers. TCRdb's table, derived via immunoSEQ multiplex PCR, lists solely in-frame clones and lacks some. The table lists about 120,000 clones, 83% of them singletons. This entry comes from a study of cytomegalovirus exposure and HLA in healthy donors. CDR3 length: 14 residues. From germline, CDR1 is SGHDN and CDR2 FVKESK. Trimming shortened V by 0 bases and J by 9 bases, and 12 bases separated the two germline ends. Study-wide points: Specificity of three CMV-associated chains for CMV antigens was verified in vitro. TCR beta V- and J-gene trimming, according to a later analysis, was linked to a missense DCLRE1C variant.

The sequence came from a woman aged 40 to 49 in good health and CMV-seropositive. The rearrangement links TRBV14 to TRBJ2-1; D remains ambiguous. The sequenced material came from PBMCs. In DNA form, the CDR3 reads TGTGCCAGCAGCCAAGAGTTAGGAGTAGCTGAGCAGTTCTTC. Its translation is CASSQELGVAEQFF.